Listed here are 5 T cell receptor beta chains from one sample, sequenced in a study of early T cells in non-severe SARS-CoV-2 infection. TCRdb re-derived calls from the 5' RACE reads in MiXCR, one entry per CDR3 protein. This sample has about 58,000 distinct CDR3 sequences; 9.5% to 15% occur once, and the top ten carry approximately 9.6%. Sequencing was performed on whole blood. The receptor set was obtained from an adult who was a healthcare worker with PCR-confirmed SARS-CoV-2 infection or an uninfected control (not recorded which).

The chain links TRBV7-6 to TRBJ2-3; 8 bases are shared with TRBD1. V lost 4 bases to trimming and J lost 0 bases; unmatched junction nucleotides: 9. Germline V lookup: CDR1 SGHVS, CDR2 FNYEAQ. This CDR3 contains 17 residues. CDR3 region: CASSSDPGTGSTDTQYF. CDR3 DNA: TGTGCCAGCAGCTCGGACCCCGGGACAGGTAGCACAGATACGCAGTATTTT. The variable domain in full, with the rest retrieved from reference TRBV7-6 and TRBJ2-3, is GAGVSQSPRYKVTKRGQDVALRCDPISGHVSLYWYRQALGQGPEFLTYFNYEAQQDKSGLPNDRFSAERPEGSISTLTIQRTEQRDSAMYRCASSSDPGTGSTDTQYFGPGTRLTVL.

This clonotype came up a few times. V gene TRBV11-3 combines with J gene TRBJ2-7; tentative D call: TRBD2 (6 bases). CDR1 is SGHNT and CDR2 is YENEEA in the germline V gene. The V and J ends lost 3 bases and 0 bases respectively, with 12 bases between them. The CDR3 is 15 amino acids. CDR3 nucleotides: TGTGCCAGCAGCTTTACTAGCCAGAGCTCCTACGAGCAGTACTTC. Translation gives CASSFTSQSSYEQYF.

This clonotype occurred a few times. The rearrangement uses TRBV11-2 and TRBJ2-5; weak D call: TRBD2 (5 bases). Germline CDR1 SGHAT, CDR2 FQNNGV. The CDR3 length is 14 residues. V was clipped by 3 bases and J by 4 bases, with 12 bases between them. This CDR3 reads CASSFSGMGETQYF. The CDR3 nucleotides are TGTGCCAGCAGCTTCTCGGGGATGGGAGAGACCCAGTACTTC.

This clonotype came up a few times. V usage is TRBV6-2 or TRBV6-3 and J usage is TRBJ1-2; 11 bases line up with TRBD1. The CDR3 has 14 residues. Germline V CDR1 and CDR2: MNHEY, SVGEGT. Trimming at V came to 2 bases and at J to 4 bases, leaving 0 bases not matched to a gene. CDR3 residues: CASSYGTGGYGYTF. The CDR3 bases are TGTGCCAGCAGTTACGGGACAGGGGGCTATGGCTACACCTTC.

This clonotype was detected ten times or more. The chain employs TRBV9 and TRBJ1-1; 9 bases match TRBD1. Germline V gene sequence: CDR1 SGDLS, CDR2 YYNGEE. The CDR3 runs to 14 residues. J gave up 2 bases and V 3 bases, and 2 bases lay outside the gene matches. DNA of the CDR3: TGTGCCAGCAGCGCGACAGGGGGTAACACTGAAGCTTTCTTT. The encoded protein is CASSATGGNTEAFF.